This T cell receptor beta chain was observed in a study of untreated major depressive disorder. Points from the study as a whole: Compared with controls, depressed patients showed more TRBV05-01 (Vbeta 5.1) usage in CD4+ T cells.

The repertoire was sequenced with immunoSEQ multiplex PCR; TCRdb's copy has only in-frame clones and lacks some. The sample comprises roughly 14,000 clones, roughly 91% of which are singletons, and 0.82% rests with the top ten. This CDR3 is 13 amino acids long. The V gene's germline CDR1 is SGHTA and CDR2 FQGNSA. The germline V and J ends were trimmed by 3 bases and 7 bases, with 7 bases remaining between them. Remarks on this clone: Its antigen is still unknown.

The chain couples TRBV7-2 to TRBJ1-6; no definite D call. The origin of this receptor is a man aged 25-45 years with major depressive disorder. Material: CD4+ T cells from PBMCs. In DNA, the CDR3 is TGTGCCAGCAGCTTTGACTTAAATTCACCCCTCCACTTT. Encoded protein: CASSFDLNSPLHF.